This entry lists 18 T cell receptor beta chains sequenced from one sample in a study of OX40 agonist ivuxolimab in advanced cancers. TCRdb's table, derived via immunoSEQ multiplex PCR, lists solely in-frame clones and lacks some. This sample has more than 55,000 clones; 70% to 90% occur once, and the top ten carry about 3.9%. Material: CD4+ or CD8+ T cells sorted from blood, obtained in a trial of the OX40 agonist ivuxolimab. The receptors were gathered from an adult with an advanced solid tumor such as melanoma, head and neck, liver or kidney cancer.

This clone was observed a few times. The chain joins TRBV11-2 to TRBJ1-2; D uncertain. The V gene's germline CDR1 is SGHAT and CDR2 FQNNGV. Trimming shortened V by 1 base and J by 4 bases, and 10 bases separated the two germline ends. The CDR3 consists of 14 residues. CDR3 nucleotides: TGTGCCAGCAGCTTAGGGGGAGGGCCCTATGGCTACACCTTC. Encoded protein: CASSLGGGPYGYTF.

The gene calls are TRBV19 and TRBJ1-2; D not resolved. Germline V lookup: CDR1 LNHDA, CDR2 SQIVND (reference sequence). The CDR3 has 13 amino acids. Trimming removed 4 bases from V and 4 bases from J, with 10 bases in between. CDR3 sequence: CASSNRDFYGYTF. The DNA of the CDR3 is TGTGCCAGTAGTAACCGGGATTTCTATGGCTACACCTTC.

The genes are TRBV25-1 and TRBJ2-1; TRBD2 matches 8 bases. Germline loops: CDR1 MGHDK, CDR2 SYGVNS. J lost 6 bases, V lost 2 bases, and 9 bases had no gene match. CDR3 length equals 16 residues. CDR3 nucleotides: TGTGCCAGCAGTGAACCCGACGGGAGGGGAGCCAATGAGCAGTTCTTC. Its protein product is CASSEPDGRGANEQFF.

The V and J genes are TRBV5-1 and TRBJ1-3, with 7 nucleotides matching TRBD1. V shed 4 bases and J 1 base; nucleotides not matched to a gene: 5. The CDR3 runs 15 residues. Per the germline V gene, CDR1 is SGHRS and CDR2 is YFSETQ. The CDR3: CASSPEGASGNTIYF. The CDR3 DNA sequence: TGCGCCAGCAGCCCTGAGGGGGCTTCTGGAAACACCATATATTTT.

This clone appeared once. The genes are TRBV5-1 and TRBJ1-5; TRBD1 matches 7 bases. Looked up from germline, CDR1 is SGHRS and CDR2 is YFSETQ. The junction had 8 bases not matched to a gene; V was cut back by 5 bases and J by 3 bases. This CDR3 is built from 15 residues. CDR3 loop: CASSPSGTDNQPQHF. In DNA form, the CDR3 reads TGCGCCAGCAGTCCAAGTGGGACAGACAATCAGCCCCAGCATTTT.

The J gene is TRBJ1-1, the V gene TRBV29-1; no definite D call. The CDR3 covers 10 residues. The germline gives CDR1 SQVTM, CDR2 ANQGSEA. The germline V and J ends were trimmed by 5 bases and 7 bases, with 8 bases remaining between them. The CDR3 DNA follows: TGCAGCGTTTTAATGTTTGAAGCTTTCTTT. Its protein product is CSVLMFEAFF.

This clone showed up just once. The chain uses TRBV5-4 and TRBJ2-3, with D perhaps being TRBD1 or TRBD2 (6 bases each). This CDR3 has 13 residues. The V gene's germline CDR1 is SGHNT and CDR2 YYREEE (reference sequence). V was shortened by 7 bases and J by 6 bases, with 15 bases between the two germline ends. The CDR3 DNA reads TGTGCCAGCGAATTAATAGGGGGGGATACGCAGTATTTT. It is translated as CASELIGGDTQYF.

The rearrangement links TRBV18 to TRBJ2-2; the match to TRBD1 covers 11 bases. CDR1 is KGHSH, CDR2 LQKENI, per germline. V lost 3 bases, J lost 4 bases, and 4 bases stayed unmatched. The CDR3 sequence is 16 residues long. CDR3 region: CASSPWDRGSTGELFF. CDR3 coding DNA: TGTGCCAGCTCACCTTGGGACAGGGGGTCCACCGGGGAGCTGTTTTTT.

The V gene is TRBV6-5, the J gene TRBJ2-7; 8 positions agree with TRBD2. Germline-derived CDR1 and CDR2 are MNHEY and SVGAGI. V shed 0 bases and J 4 bases; nucleotides not matched to a gene: 5. The CDR3 is 15 amino acids. CDR3 in DNA: TGTGCCAGCAGTTACTCGGCGGGGGGAGTATACGAGCAGTACTTC. Translation gives CASSYSAGGVYEQYF.

The rearrangement uses TRBV18 and TRBJ1-1, with unresolved D. The V gene lost 2 bases and the J gene lost 3 bases, with 4 bases spanning the gap. The length of the CDR3 is 12 residues. The germline gives CDR1 KGHSH, CDR2 LQKENI. This CDR3 is CASSPGDTEAFF. CDR3 DNA: TGTGCCAGCTCACCAGGGGACACTGAAGCTTTCTTT. The full variable domain, completed using reference TRBV18 and TRBJ1-1, is NAGVMQNPRHLVRRRGQEARLRCSPMKGHSHVYWYRQLPEEGLKFMVYLQKENIIDESGMPKERFSAEFPKEGPSILRIQQVVRGDSAAYFCASSPGDTEAFFGQGTRLTVV.

This chain uses TRBV2 with TRBJ1-3; no clear D gene. The CDR3 sequence is 11 residues long. The V gene's germline CDR1 is SNHLY and CDR2 FYNNEI. V lost 8 bases and J lost 7, with 9 bases in between. The CDR3 loop reads CASSVQNTIYF. CDR3 DNA sequence: TGTGCCAGCTCCGTACAGAACACCATATATTTT.

Only a few counts were recorded for this clone. The chain is built from TRBV6-1 and TRBJ1-2, with a tentative D call TRBD1 (6 bases). Per germline, CDR1 MNHNS and CDR2 SASEGT. V lost 1 base and J 3 bases, leaving 12 bases between the germline ends. This CDR3 comprises 15 residues. CDR3 protein: CASSEGAGEYYGYTF. CDR3 sequence (DNA): TGTGCCAGCAGTGAAGGGGCAGGGGAGTACTATGGCTACACCTTC.

This chain's CDR3 is CASSSGGEPLAGNTIYF. The CDR3 bases are TGTGCCAGCAGTTCCGGAGGGGAACCTTTGGCCGGAAACACCATATATTTT. The J gene is TRBJ1-3, the V gene TRBV5-4, with a tentative D call TRBD1 (5 bases). The CDR3 has 17 amino acids. Deletions cut 5 bases from V and 4 bases from J, with 22 bases between. Germline loops: CDR1 SGHNT, CDR2 YYREEE (reference sequence).

The chain is built from TRBV11-2 and TRBJ2-6; weak D call: TRBD1 (8 bases). The CDR3 has 17 amino acids. Germline CDR1 SGHAT, CDR2 FQNNGV. Between the trimmed V and J ends, which lost 5 bases and 0 bases, there was a span of 14 bases. CDR3 DNA sequence: TGTGCCAGCAGCACCACAGGGGGGGGCTCTGGGGCCAACGTCCTGACTTTC. Amino acids: CASSTTGGGSGANVLTF. Full variable domain (outside the CDR3, taken from reference TRBV11-2 and TRBJ2-6): EAGVAQSPRYKIIEKRQSVAFWCNPISGHATLYWYQQILGQGPKLLIQFQNNGVVDDSQLPKDRFSAERLKGVDSTLKIQPAKLEDSAVYLCASSTTGGGSGANVLTFGAGSRLTVL.

The chain uses TRBV7-9 and TRBJ1-2; tentative D call: TRBD1 (5 bases). CDR1 is SEHNR and CDR2 is FQNEAQ in the germline V gene (reference sequence). The V gene lost 0 bases and the J gene lost 4 bases, with 24 bases spanning the gap. This CDR3 spans 19 amino acids. The CDR3 here is CASSLAATERPDGGYGYTF. In nucleotides, the CDR3 is TGTGCCAGCAGCTTAGCGGCGACAGAACGCCCCGACGGTGGCTATGGCTACACCTTC.

The rearrangement uses TRBV6-5 and TRBJ1-1; no clear D. The V and J ends lost 5 bases and 2 bases respectively, with 9 bases between them. CDR1 and CDR2 (germline): MNHEY, SVGAGI. The CDR3 sequence is 13 residues long. The CDR3 sequence: CASSERINTEAFF. In DNA form, the CDR3 reads TGTGCCAGCAGTGAAAGGATAAACACTGAAGCTTTCTTT.

In DNA form, the CDR3 reads TGTGCCAGCAGCCGCTGGGCCGGGGAGCTGTTTTTT. This sequence encodes CASSRWAGELFF. J is TRBJ2-2 and V is TRBV11-1; D is unclear. CDR1 and CDR2 (germline): SGHAT, FQDESV (reference sequence). V was trimmed by 5 bases and J by 6 bases, leaving 7 bases between them. The CDR3 loop spans 12 amino acids.

The chain recombines TRBV19 with TRBJ1-3; D perhaps matches TRBD1 (6 bases). This CDR3 comprises 17 residues. Trimming left V 6 bases short and J 0 bases short, with 18 bases between. Germline assignment: CDR1 LNHDA and CDR2 SQIVND (reference sequence). CDR3 bases: TGTGCCAGTAGGCTGCAGACAGGTCGGAGCTCTGGAAACACCATATATTTT. It is translated as CASRLQTGRSSGNTIYF.